The 17 T cell receptor beta chains below all came from one sample that was sequenced in a study of CD8 T cells in ankylosing spondylitis (dated 2017 in TCRdb). Library creation used 5' RACE. These reads were obtained on an Illumina HiSeq 2500. TCRdb reanalyzed the raw reads on its own, using fastp at Q25 for trimming and MiXCR for clone calling, and kept in-frame beta chains. Every distinct CDR3 protein forms one entry, paired with its most common genes and DNA. The table for this sample lists roughly 230,000 distinct CDR3 sequences; about a sixth of them were counted only once. The leading ten clones occupy roughly 34% of the sample. The sample comprised blood, either unsorted or a sorted T cell fraction (not recorded which). The origin of the receptors is a male donor with ankylosing spondylitis or in good health (not recorded which).

The V and J genes are TRBV5-5 and TRBJ2-5, with TRBD1 matching 9 bases. Per germline, CDR1 SGHKS and CDR2 YYEKEE (reference sequence). The V and J ends lost 3 bases and 3 bases, in that order; junction bases with no gene match: 3. CDR3 length: 14 residues. The CDR3 nucleotides read TGTGCCAGCAGCTACTGGACAGGGGAAGAGACCCAGTACTTC. Its translation is CASSYWTGEETQYF.

The chain couples TRBV19 to TRBJ2-1, with 7 bases fitting TRBD2. J was trimmed by 0 bases and V by 4 bases; bases with no gene match: 3. Looked up from germline, CDR1 is LNHDA and CDR2 is SQIVND (reference sequence). The CDR3 spans 15 residues. CDR3 amino acids: CASSKASGSYNEQFF. DNA for the CDR3: TGTGCCAGTAGTAAGGCTAGCGGCTCCTACAATGAGCAGTTCTTC.

The chain recombines TRBV11-1 with TRBJ2-5; TRBD1 might be the D (5 bases). Germline CDR1 is SGHAT and CDR2 is FQDESV (reference sequence). V lost 5 bases, J lost 2 bases, and 18 bases lay in between. The CDR3 is 16 amino acids. The CDR3 DNA is TGTGCCAGCAGCCCCTACCCGGACAAGACTCAAGAGACCCAGTACTTC. Translation: CASSPYPDKTQETQYF.

This clonotype has just a few counts. The V and J genes are TRBV5-1 and TRBJ2-3, with unresolved D. Trimming pared 4 bases from V and 2 bases from J, leaving 20 bases between. The CDR3 length is 17 residues. CDR1 and CDR2 (germline): SGHRS, YFSETQ. The CDR3 is CASSLPPGEDSTDTQYF. As DNA, the CDR3 is TGCGCCAGCAGCCTCCCCCCTGGAGAGGATTCCACAGATACGCAGTATTTT.

As for this clonotype: One junction end disagrees with the germline gene, perhaps due to a read error. The CDR3 DNA reads TGTGCCAGCAGTTTGGGCAGGGGGGCAGGGTTT. Translation gives CASSLGRGAGF. The rearrangement uses TRBV12-3 or TRBV12-4 and TRBJ1-1, with 7 bases identical to TRBD1. The CDR3 runs to 11 residues.

This clonotype was seen more than once but under ten times. V and J are TRBV5-6 and TRBJ1-5, with unresolved D. V was trimmed by 1 base and J by 3 bases, leaving 11 bases between them. The CDR3 runs 15 residues. CDR1 is SGHDT, CDR2 YYEEEE, per germline. CDR3 loop: CASSLNGETNQPQHF. As DNA, the CDR3 is TGTGCCAGCAGCTTGAACGGGGAGACCAATCAGCCCCAGCATTTT.

This clonotype came up a few times. The CDR3, as DNA: TGCGCCAGCAGCCGCGGACTAGCGGGAGGCAACACCGGGGAGCTGTTTTTT. This codes for CASSRGLAGGNTGELFF. The V call is TRBV4-1, the J call TRBJ2-2, with 14 positions matching TRBD2. V was clipped by 4 bases and J by 2 bases; unmatched bases: 3. CDR3 length: 17 amino acids. The germline V gene has CDR1 MGHRA and CDR2 YSYEKL.

This clonotype came up a few times. V and J are TRBV7-6 and TRBJ2-1, with 10 positions matching TRBD2. CDR3 size: 14 residues. The junction had 6 bases not matched to a gene; V was cut back by 3 bases and J by 10 bases. Germline CDR1 is SGHVS and CDR2 is FNYEAQ. The CDR3 DNA reads as TGTGCCAGCAGCTTCAGCGGGGGGGTTGGGGAGCAGTTCTTC. It encodes CASSFSGGVGEQFF.

The V gene is TRBV20-1, the J gene TRBJ2-5; possibly TRBD1 or TRBD2 for D (5 bases each). From germline, CDR1 is DFQATT and CDR2 SNEGSKA (reference sequence). Deletions cut 3 bases from V and 3 bases from J, with 11 bases between. The CDR3 is 13 residues long. CDR3 sequence reads: CSASGTEEETQYF. DNA of the CDR3: TGCAGTGCTAGCGGGACGGAGGAAGAGACCCAGTACTTC.

This chain links TRBV12-3 or TRBV12-4 with TRBJ2-5; D might be TRBD1 (6 bases). CDR3 length: 14 amino acids. V was pared by 5 bases and J by 7 bases, with 17 bases between. Here the CDR3 reads CASSPETGRGTQYF. CDR3 nucleotides: TGTGCCAGCAGTCCAGAGACAGGCCGGGGGACCCAGTACTTC.

This sequence joins TRBV5-5 and TRBJ1-3; TRBD1 might be the D (5 bases). Germline CDR1 and CDR2: SGHKS and YYEKEE (reference sequence). The CDR3 runs to 15 residues. V lost 3 bases and J 0 bases, leaving 10 bases between the germline ends. CDR3 protein: CASSWGTDSGNTIYF. CDR3 bases: TGTGCCAGCAGCTGGGGGACCGACTCTGGAAACACCATATATTTT.

This clonotype was found a few times. The chain employs TRBV29-1 and TRBJ2-7, with D perhaps TRBD2 (6 bases). V was trimmed by 2 bases and J by 3 bases, leaving 8 bases between them. The germline CDR1 and CDR2 sequences are SQVTM and ANQGSEA. The CDR3 contains 12 residues. The CDR3 spells CSVEIADYEQYF. The CDR3 DNA sequence: TGCAGCGTTGAAATAGCGGACTACGAGCAGTACTTC.

At least ten counts were recorded for this clonotype. The chain recombines TRBV2 with TRBJ1-6; D uncertain. CDR1 and CDR2 (germline): SNHLY, FYNNEI. V lost 3 bases, J lost 6 bases, and 12 bases lay in between. CDR3 length equals 15 residues. The CDR3: CASSDVRTSNSPLHF. In DNA form, the CDR3 reads TGTGCCAGCAGTGACGTCCGGACTAGTAATTCACCCCTCCACTTT.

This clonotype was detected many times. The rearrangement joins TRBV4-1 to TRBJ2-3, with D unresolved. Germline CDR1 and CDR2: MGHRA and YSYEKL. V shed 0 bases and J shed 1 base, with 14 bases lying between them. The length of the CDR3 is 17 residues. The CDR3: CASSQEEGSRGTDTQYF. The CDR3 DNA reads as TGCGCCAGCAGCCAAGAAGAAGGCAGTAGGGGCACAGATACGCAGTATTTT.

V is TRBV29-1 and J is TRBJ2-1; TRBD1 is a possible D gene (5 bases). The CDR3 spans 11 residues. CDR1 and CDR2 (germline): SQVTM, ANQGSEA. The ends were cut back, 1 base at V and 9 bases at J, with 7 bases in the middle. This chain's CDR3 is CSVEARGEQFF. CDR3 DNA: TGCAGCGTTGAAGCAAGGGGTGAGCAGTTCTTC.

V is TRBV6-5 and J is TRBJ2-1; no reliable D call. This CDR3 is built from 13 residues. Trimming pared 2 bases from V and 3 bases from J, leaving 5 bases between. The germline gives CDR1 MNHEY, CDR2 SVGAGI. The CDR3 is CASSYTNYNEQFF. The CDR3 DNA sequence: TGTGCCAGCAGTTACACTAACTACAATGAGCAGTTCTTC.

The sample holds a few counts of this clonotype. The chain recombines TRBV20-1 with TRBJ1-1; maybe TRBD1 (5 bases). The CDR3 spans 14 residues. The V end was cut by 5 bases, the J end by 1 base, with 14 bases between. Germline-derived CDR1 and CDR2 are DFQATT and SNEGSKA (reference sequence). CDR3 DNA: TGCAGTGCTTTCCCGGGACGCCCGAACACTGAAGCTTTCTTT. Translated: CSAFPGRPNTEAFF.